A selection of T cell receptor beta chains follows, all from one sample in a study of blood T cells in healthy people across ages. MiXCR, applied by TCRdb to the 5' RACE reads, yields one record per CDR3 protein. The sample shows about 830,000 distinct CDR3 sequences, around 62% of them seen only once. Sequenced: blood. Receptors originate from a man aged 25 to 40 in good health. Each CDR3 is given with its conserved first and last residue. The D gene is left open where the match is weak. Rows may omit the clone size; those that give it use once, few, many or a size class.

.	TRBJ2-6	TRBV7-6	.	TGTGCCAGCAGCACTCCAGGGGGGGCAATCGCTGGGGCCAACGTCCTGACTTTC	CASSTPGGAIAGANVLTF
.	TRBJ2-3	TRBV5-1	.	TGCGCCAGCAGCTCATTGGGGCCCCCAACAGATACGCAGTATTTT	CASSSLGPPTDTQYF
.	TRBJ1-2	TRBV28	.	TGTGCCAGCAGTTCACCGGGACGGAGTTTCGTAGGCTACACCTTC	CASSSPGRSFVGYTF
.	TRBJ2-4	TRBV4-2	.	TGTGCCAGCAGCCAAGTGCAGGGAGGCAAAAACATTCAGTACTTC	CASSQVQGGKNIQYF
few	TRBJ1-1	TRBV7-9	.	TGTGCCAGCAGCTTGGTAACTGAAGCTTTCTTT	CASSLVTEAFF
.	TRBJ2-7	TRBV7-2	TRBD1	TGTGCCAGCAGCTTGGATACAGGGGGCGGGTACGAGCAGTACTTC	CASSLDTGGGYEQYF
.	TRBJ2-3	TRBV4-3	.	TGCGCCAGCAGCCAAGATCAGGGGACTGGAACAGATACGCAGTATTTT	CASSQDQGTGTDTQYF
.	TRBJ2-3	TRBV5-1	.	TGCGCCAGCAGCGTACGGGGTACCAGCACAGATACGCAGTATTTT	CASSVRGTSTDTQYF
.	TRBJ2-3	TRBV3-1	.	TGTGCCAGCAGCCTTGACTTAGCCCTAGATACGCAGTATTTT	CASSLDLALDTQYF
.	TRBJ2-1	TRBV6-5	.	TGTGCCAGCAGTTACTCCAGGGGGCGGGAGACCCAGTTCTTC	CASSYSRGRETQFF
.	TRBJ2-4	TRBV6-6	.	TGTGCCAGCAGTTACTCCAGGCGGGTAGCCAAAAACATTCAGTACTTC	CASSYSRRVAKNIQYF
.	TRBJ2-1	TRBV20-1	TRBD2	TGCAGTGCTCCGACTAGCGGGGGAAGGAATGAGCAGTTCTTC	CSAPTSGGRNEQFF
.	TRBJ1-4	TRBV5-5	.	TGTGCCAGCAGCTGGGGGAGCGGGGCAACTAATGAAAAACTGTTTTTT	CASSWGSGATNEKLFF
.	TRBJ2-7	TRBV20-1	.	TGCAGTGCGCCTCCCTCAGGCTCTAGCAGCTACAATGAGCAGTACTTC	CSAPPSGSSSYNEQYF
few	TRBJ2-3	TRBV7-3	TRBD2	TGTGCCAGCAGCCTGGGGAGGGGCACTAGCACAGATACGCAGTATTTT	CASSLGRGTSTDTQYF
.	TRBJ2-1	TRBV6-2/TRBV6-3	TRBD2	TGTGCCAGCAGTTACTTCTGGGTAGCGGGAACCTACGAGCAGTTCTTC	CASSYFWVAGTYEQFF
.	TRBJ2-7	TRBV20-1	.	TGCAGTGCCTCCGACTCGAGTCTGGGGGAGCAGTACTTC	CSASDSSLGEQYF
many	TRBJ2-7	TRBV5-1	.	TGCGCCAGCAGCTTCGGGCTAGGGGCCCTCTACGAGCAGTACTTC	CASSFGLGALYEQYF
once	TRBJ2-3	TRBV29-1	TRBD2	TGCAGCGCAGATAGCGGGACCTACACAGATACGCAGTATTTT	CSADSGTYTDTQYF
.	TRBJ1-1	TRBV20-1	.	TGCAGTGCTAGAGTCCCAGGGCGCACTGAAGCTTTCTTT	CSARVPGRTEAFF